This T cell receptor beta chain was documented in a study of CD8 T cells in Susac syndrome. Through negative isolation, CD4+ and CD8+ T cells were obtained, while TEMRA cells were enriched using FACS. The authors reverse transcribed roughly 0.5 to 1 ug RNA with random hexamers. Multiplex immunoSEQ PCR targeted 54 Vbeta and 13 Jbeta TCR beta segments. MiXCR, applied by TCRdb to the immunoSEQ multiplex PCR reads, yields one record per CDR3 protein. The repertoire holds about 300,000 distinct CDR3 sequences, with approximately 89% as singletons. V shed 4 bases, J shed 4 bases, and the junction held 3 bases outside the gene matches. The CDR3 loop spans 15 amino acids. Germline assignment: CDR1 SGHVS and CDR2 FQNEAQ.

The sequenced sample consisted of CD8+ T cells from PBMCs. The receptor's source is a human donor with multiple sclerosis. V and J are TRBV7-8 and TRBJ2-1; 11 bases align to TRBD2. This chain's CDR3 is CASSSSGRSYNEQFF. In DNA, the CDR3 is TGTGCCAGCAGCTCTAGCGGGAGGTCATACAATGAGCAGTTCTTC.